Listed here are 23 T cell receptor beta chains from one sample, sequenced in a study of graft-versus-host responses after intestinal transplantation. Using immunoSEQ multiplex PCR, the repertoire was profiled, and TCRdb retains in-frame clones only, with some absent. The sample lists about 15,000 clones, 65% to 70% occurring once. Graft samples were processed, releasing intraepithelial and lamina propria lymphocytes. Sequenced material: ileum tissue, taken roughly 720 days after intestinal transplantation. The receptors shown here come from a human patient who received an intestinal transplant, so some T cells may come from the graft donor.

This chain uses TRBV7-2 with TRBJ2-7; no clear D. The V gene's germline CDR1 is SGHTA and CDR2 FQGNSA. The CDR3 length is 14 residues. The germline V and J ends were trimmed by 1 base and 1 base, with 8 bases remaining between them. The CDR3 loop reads CASSLGAESYEQYF. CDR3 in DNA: TGTGCCAGCAGCTTAGGGGCCGAATCCTACGAGCAGTACTTC. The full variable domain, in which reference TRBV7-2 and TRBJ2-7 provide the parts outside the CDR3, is GAGVSQSPSNKVTEKGKDVELRCDPISGHTALYWYRQSLGQGLEFLIYFQGNSAPDKSGLPSDRFSAERTGGSVSTLTIQRTQQEDSAVYLCASSLGAESYEQYFGPGTRLTVT.

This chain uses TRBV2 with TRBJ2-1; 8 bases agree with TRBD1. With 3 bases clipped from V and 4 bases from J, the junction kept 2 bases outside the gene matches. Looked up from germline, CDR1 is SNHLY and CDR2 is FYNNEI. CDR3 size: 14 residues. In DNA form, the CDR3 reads TGTGCCAGCAGTGAGGGACAGGTTTACAATGAGCAGTTCTTC. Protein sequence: CASSEGQVYNEQFF.

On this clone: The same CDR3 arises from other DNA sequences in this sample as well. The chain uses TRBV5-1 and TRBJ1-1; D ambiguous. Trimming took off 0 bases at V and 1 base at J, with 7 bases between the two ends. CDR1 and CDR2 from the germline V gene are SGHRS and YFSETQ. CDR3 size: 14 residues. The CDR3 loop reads CASSLAPGNTEAFF. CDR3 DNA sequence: TGCGCCAGCAGCTTGGCGCCGGGGAACACTGAAGCTTTCTTT.

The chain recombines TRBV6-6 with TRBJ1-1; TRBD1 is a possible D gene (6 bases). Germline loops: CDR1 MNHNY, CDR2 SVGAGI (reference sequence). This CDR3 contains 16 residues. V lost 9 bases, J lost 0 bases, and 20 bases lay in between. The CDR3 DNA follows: TGTGCCAGTCTCACAGGGAAGGGTACTATGAACACTGAAGCTTTCTTT. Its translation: CASLTGKGTMNTEAFF.

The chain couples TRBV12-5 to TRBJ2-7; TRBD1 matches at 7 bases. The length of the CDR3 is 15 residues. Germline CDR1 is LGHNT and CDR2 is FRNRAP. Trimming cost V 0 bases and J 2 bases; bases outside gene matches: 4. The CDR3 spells CASGLVGGVAYEQYF. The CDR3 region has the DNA TGTGCTAGTGGTTTGGTAGGGGGCGTGGCCTACGAGCAGTACTTC.

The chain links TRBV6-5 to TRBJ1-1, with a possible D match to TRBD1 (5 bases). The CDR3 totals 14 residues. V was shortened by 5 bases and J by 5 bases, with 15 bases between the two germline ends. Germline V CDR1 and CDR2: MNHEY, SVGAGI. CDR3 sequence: CASSPGVEGTEAFF. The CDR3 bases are TGTGCCAGCAGTCCCGGGGTGGAGGGGACTGAAGCTTTCTTT.

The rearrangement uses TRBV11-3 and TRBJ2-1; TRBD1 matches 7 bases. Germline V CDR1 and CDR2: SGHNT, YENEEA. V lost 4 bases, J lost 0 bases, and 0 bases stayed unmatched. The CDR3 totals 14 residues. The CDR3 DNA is TGTGCCAGCAGCTGGGACAGCTCCTACAATGAGCAGTTCTTC. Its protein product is CASSWDSSYNEQFF.

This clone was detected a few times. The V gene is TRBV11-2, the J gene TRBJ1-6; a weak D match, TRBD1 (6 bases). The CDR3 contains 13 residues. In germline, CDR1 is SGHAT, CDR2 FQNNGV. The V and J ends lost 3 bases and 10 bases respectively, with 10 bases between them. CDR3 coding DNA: TGTGCCAGCAGCTTTCCAGGGGAATCACCCCTCCACTTT. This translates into CASSFPGESPLHF.

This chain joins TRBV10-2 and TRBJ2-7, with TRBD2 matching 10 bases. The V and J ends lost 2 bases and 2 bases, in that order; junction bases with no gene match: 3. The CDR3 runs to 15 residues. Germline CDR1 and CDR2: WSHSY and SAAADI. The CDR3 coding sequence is TGCGCCAGCAGTGAGAGCGGGGGGGGAACCTACGAGCAGTACTTC. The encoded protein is CASSESGGGTYEQYF.

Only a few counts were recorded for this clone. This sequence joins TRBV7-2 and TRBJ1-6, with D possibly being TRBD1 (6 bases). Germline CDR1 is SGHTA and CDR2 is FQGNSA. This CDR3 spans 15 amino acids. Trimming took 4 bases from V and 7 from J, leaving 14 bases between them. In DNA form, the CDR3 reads TGTGCCAGCAGCTCCATTACAGGGAACAATTCACCCCTCCACTTT. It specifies CASSSITGNNSPLHF. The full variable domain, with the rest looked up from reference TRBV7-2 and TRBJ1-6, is GAGVSQSPSNKVTEKGKDVELRCDPISGHTALYWYRQSLGQGLEFLIYFQGNSAPDKSGLPSDRFSAERTGGSVSTLTIQRTQQEDSAVYLCASSSITGNNSPLHFGNGTRLTVT.

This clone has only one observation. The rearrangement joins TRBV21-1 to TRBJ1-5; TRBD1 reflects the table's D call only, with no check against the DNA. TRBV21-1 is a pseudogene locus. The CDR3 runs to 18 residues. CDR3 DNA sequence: TGTGCCAGCCGAGGACCGGCAGGGGATTCGAGTAGCAATCAGCCCCAGCATTTT. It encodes CASRGPAGDSSSNQPQHF.

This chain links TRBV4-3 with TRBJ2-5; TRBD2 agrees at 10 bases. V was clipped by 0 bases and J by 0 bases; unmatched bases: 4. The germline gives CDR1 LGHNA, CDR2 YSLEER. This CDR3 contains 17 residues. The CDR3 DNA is TGCGCCAGCAGCCAAGAAAGGCTAGCGGGGGACCAAGAGACCCAGTACTTC. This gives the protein CASSQERLAGDQETQYF.

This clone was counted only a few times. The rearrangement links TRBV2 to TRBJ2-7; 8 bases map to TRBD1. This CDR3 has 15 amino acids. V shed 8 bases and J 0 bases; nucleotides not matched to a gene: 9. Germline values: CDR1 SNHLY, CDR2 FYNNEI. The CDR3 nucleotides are TGTGCCAGCGGCCAGGGACAGGCCCGCTCCTACGAGCAGTACTTC. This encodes CASGQGQARSYEQYF.

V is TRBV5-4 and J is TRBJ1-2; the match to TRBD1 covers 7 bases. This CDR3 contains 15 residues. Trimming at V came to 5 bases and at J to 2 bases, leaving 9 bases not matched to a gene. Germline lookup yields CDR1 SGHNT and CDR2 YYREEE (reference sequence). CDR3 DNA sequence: TGTGCCAGCAGACGTGGGACAGACCTCAACTATGGCTACACCTTC. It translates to CASRRGTDLNYGYTF.

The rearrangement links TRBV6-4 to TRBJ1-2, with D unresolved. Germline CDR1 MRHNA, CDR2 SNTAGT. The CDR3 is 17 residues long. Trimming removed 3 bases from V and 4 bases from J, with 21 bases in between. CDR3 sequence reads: CASSEEVPHGKTYGYTF. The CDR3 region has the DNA TGTGCCAGCAGTGAAGAGGTCCCACACGGAAAGACCTATGGCTACACCTTC.

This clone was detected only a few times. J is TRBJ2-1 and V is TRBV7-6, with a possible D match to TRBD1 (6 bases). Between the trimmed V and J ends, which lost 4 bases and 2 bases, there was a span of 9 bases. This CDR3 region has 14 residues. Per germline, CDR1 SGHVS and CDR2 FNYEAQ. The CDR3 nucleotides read TGTGCCAGCAGCTCTCAGGGGCCCTACAATGAGCAGTTCTTC. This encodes CASSSQGPYNEQFF.

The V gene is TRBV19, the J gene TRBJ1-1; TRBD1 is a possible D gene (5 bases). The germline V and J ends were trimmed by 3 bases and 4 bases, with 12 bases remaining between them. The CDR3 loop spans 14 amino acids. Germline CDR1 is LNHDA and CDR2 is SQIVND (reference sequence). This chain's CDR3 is CASSIAGGGTEAFF. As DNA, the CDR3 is TGTGCCAGTAGTATTGCGGGCGGGGGCACTGAAGCTTTCTTT.

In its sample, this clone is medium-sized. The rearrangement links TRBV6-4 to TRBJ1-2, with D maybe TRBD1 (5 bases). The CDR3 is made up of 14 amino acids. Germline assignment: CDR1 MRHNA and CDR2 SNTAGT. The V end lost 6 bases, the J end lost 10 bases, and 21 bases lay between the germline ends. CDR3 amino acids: CASSAVFLTGVYTF. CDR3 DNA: TGTGCCAGCAGCGCGGTGTTTTTAACGGGGGTCTACACCTTC.

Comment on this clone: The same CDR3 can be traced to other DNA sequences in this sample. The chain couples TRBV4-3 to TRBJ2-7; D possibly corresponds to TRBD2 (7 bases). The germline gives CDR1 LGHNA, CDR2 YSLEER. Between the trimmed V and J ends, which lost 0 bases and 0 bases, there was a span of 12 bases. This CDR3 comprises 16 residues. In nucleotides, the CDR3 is TGCGCCAGCAGCCAAGAATGGCGGGGGCTCTCCTACGAGCAGTACTTC. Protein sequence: CASSQEWRGLSYEQYF.

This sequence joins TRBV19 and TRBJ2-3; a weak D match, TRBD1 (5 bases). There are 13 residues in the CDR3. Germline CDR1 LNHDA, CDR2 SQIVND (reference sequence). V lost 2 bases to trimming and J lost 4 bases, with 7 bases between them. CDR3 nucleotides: TGTGCCAGTAGTATACAGGGTCCAGATACGCAGTATTTT. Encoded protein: CASSIQGPDTQYF.

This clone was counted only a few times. This CDR3 is CASSKGQKYGYTF. The CDR3 DNA reads as TGTGCCAGTAGCAAGGGGCAAAAATATGGCTACACCTTC. The rearrangement joins TRBV19 to TRBJ1-2; D perhaps matches TRBD1 (5 bases). Germline V CDR1 and CDR2: LNHDA, SQIVND (reference sequence). V lost 6 bases to trimming and J lost 5 bases, with 13 bases between them. CDR3 length equals 13 residues.

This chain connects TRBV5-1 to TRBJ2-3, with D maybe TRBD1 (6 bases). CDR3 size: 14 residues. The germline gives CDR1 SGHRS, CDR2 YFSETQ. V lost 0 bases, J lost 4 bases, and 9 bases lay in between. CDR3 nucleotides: TGCGCCAGCAGCTTGGGGACAGACGCAGATACGCAGTATTTT. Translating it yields CASSLGTDADTQYF.

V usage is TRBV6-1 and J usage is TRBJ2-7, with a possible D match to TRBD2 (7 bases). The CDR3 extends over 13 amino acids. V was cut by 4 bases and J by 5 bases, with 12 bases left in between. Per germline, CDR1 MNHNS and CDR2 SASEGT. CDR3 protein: CASSAGGLHEQYF. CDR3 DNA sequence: TGTGCCAGCAGTGCGGGGGGCTTACACGAGCAGTACTTC.